These 3 T cell receptor beta chains originate from one sample sequenced in a study of OX40 agonist ivuxolimab in advanced cancers. The repertoire was sequenced with immunoSEQ multiplex PCR; TCRdb's copy has only in-frame clones and lacks some. The sample consists of 65,000 to 95,000 clones, 90% of them appearing once. This specimen was CD4+ or CD8+ T cells sorted from blood, taken in a trial of the OX40 agonist ivuxolimab. The receptors shown here come from an adult with an advanced solid tumor such as melanoma, head and neck, liver or kidney cancer.

V is TRBV2 and J is TRBJ2-7, with 8 bases that match TRBD1. After removal of 6 bases from V and 6 bases from J, the junction contained 7 bases not matched to a gene. The CDR3 extends over 13 amino acids. Germline V gives CDR1 SNHLY, CDR2 FYNNEI. The CDR3 DNA follows: TGTGCCAGCAGCGGACAGGGAACGGGCGAGCAGTACGTC. Amino acid sequence: CASSGQGTGEQYV.

This clone has only one observation. This chain links TRBV6-5 with TRBJ2-1; D is possibly TRBD2 (6 bases). Germline V CDR1 and CDR2: MNHEY, SVGAGI. The CDR3 is made up of 14 amino acids. Trimming took 4 bases from V and 4 from J, leaving 11 bases between them. CDR3 residues: CASSSRDLYNEQFF. The CDR3 region has the DNA TGTGCCAGCAGTTCCCGGGACTTGTACAATGAGCAGTTCTTC.

The genes are TRBV19 and TRBJ2-3; D is possibly TRBD1 (6 bases). Trimming took 6 bases from V and 5 from J, leaving 15 bases between them. The germline CDR1 and CDR2 sequences are LNHDA and SQIVND (reference sequence). This CDR3 contains 14 residues. CDR3 sequence: CASRTLGAKDTQYF. CDR3 sequence (DNA): TGTGCCAGTAGAACCCTGGGGGCCAAAGATACGCAGTATTTT.